Shown below are 8 T cell receptor beta chains from a single sample sequenced in a study of T-cell reconstitution after alpha-beta-depleted transplantation in children. Preparing the TCRbeta library involved the use of unique molecular identifiers. TCRdb analysed the PCR reads with MiXCR anew, one entry per CDR3 protein. The data show approximately 91,000 distinct CDR3 sequences, roughly 7.7% seen once. The sample in question was PBMCs from the stem cell graft donor, obtained from the stem cell graft. The receptors originated from a human donor who donated a stem cell graft to a child with congenital amegakaryocytic thrombocytopenia.

This clonotype was seen repeatedly, ten times or more. The rearrangement joins TRBV28 to TRBJ2-1; TRBD2 agrees at 11 bases. V shed 6 bases and J 4 bases; nucleotides not matched to a gene: 5. Per the germline V gene, CDR1 is MDHEN and CDR2 is SYDVKM. The CDR3 loop spans 15 amino acids. DNA of the CDR3: TGTGCCAGCAGCTCTCTAGCGGGAGGTTACAATGAGCAGTTCTTC. Protein: CASSSLAGGYNEQFF.

This clonotype was observed a few times. This rearrangement joins TRBV19 to TRBJ1-6, with 9 bases identical to TRBD1. Trimming took 7 bases from V and 6 from J; bases not matched to a gene: 4. The CDR3 covers 14 residues. The germline CDR1 and CDR2 sequences are LNHDA and SQIVND (reference sequence). CDR3 nucleotides: TGTGCCAGTACTCCGGGACAGGGTAATTCACCCCTCCACTTT. Residues: CASTPGQGNSPLHF.

At least ten counts were recorded for this clonotype. The V call is TRBV6-5, the J call TRBJ1-5, with a tentative D call TRBD1 (6 bases). Deletions cut 5 bases from V and 0 bases from J, with 8 bases between. Germline V gene sequence: CDR1 MNHEY, CDR2 SVGAGI. This CDR3 contains 14 residues. Written as DNA, the CDR3 is TGTGCCAGCAGTCCCAGGGGTAGCAATCAGCCCCAGCATTTT. Translating it yields CASSPRGSNQPQHF.

There are many counts of this clonotype. The chain carries TRBV15 and TRBJ2-1; TRBD2 agrees at 10 bases. Germline V gene lookup returns CDR1 LNHNV and CDR2 YYDKDF (reference sequence). The CDR3 length is 15 residues. J was trimmed by 10 bases and V by 1 base; bases with no gene match: 7. The CDR3 protein is CATSRALAGVREQFF. In DNA form, the CDR3 reads TGTGCCACCAGCAGAGCCCTAGCGGGAGTAAGGGAGCAGTTCTTC.

In its sample, this clonotype was seen many times. The chain combines TRBV7-3 with TRBJ2-1, with D maybe TRBD2 (5 bases). V was cut by 1 base and J by 8 bases, with 9 bases left in between. The CDR3 length is 13 residues. CDR1 and CDR2 from the germline V gene are SGHTA and FQGTGA. As DNA, the CDR3 is TGTGCCAGCAGCTTAAACCTAGCCGATGAGCAGTTCTTC. It specifies CASSLNLADEQFF. Complete variable domain (other parts from reference TRBV7-3 and TRBJ2-1): GAGVSQTPSNKVTEKGKYVELRCDPISGHTALYWYRQSLGQGPEFLIYFQGTGAADDSGLPNDRFFAVRPEGSVSTLKIQRTERGDSAVYLCASSLNLADEQFFGPGTRLTVL.

This clonotype appeared many times. The genes are TRBV12-3 or TRBV12-4 and TRBJ2-7; D is undetermined. The CDR3 sequence is 13 residues long. Trimming removed 3 bases at V and 5 bases at J, with 11 bases between. For the CDR3, the DNA is TGTGCCAGCAGTTTTTCTGGGTTGGACGAGCAGTACTTC. Translated: CASSFSGLDEQYF.

In its sample, this clonotype was seen many times. An end of the junction differs from the germline gene, which may be a read error. This sequence joins TRBV27 and TRBJ1-1; a weak D match, TRBD1 (5 bases). CDR1 is MNHEY and CDR2 is SMNVEV in the germline V gene (reference sequence). This CDR3 is built from 14 residues. The CDR3 here is CASSLSGMETEAFF. In nucleotides, the CDR3 is TGTGCCAGCAGTCTATCAGGGATGGAGACTGAAGCTTTCTTT.

This clonotype has just a few counts. CDR3: CASGPKGFGELFF. DNA for the CDR3: TGTGCCAGCGGACCTAAGGGTTTCGGGGAGCTGTTTTTT. V is TRBV7-2 and J is TRBJ2-2; D is ambiguous. V dropped 8 bases and J dropped 7 bases, with 14 bases sitting between them. CDR1 and CDR2 (germline): SGHTA, FQGNSA. The length of the CDR3 is 13 residues. Full variable domain (remainder filled in from reference TRBV7-2 and TRBJ2-2): GAGVSQSPSNKVTEKGKDVELRCDPISGHTALYWYRQSLGQGLEFLIYFQGNSAPDKSGLPSDRFSAERTGGSVSTLTIQRTQQEDSAVYLCASGPKGFGELFFGEGSRLTVL.